A single sample is the source of the 24 T cell receptor beta chains below, sequenced in a study of cytomegalovirus exposure and HLA in healthy donors. TCRdb's table, derived via immunoSEQ multiplex PCR, lists solely in-frame clones and lacks some. Seen here are about 130,000 clones, about 91% observed once, and the top ten hold around 1.1%. The sequencing input was PBMCs. These receptors originate from a woman aged 18 to 35 in good health and CMV-seronegative.

This chain links TRBV30 with TRBJ1-6, with 9 bases lining up with TRBD1. The CDR3 totals 18 residues. The ends lost 5 bases at V and 2 bases at J; junction bases unmatched: 13. CDR1 and CDR2 from the germline V gene are GTSNPN and SVGIG (reference sequence). The CDR3 is CAWHPGQGSWAYNSPLHF. In DNA, the CDR3 is TGTGCCTGGCATCCGGGACAGGGTTCTTGGGCCTATAATTCACCCCTCCACTTT.

The V call is TRBV4-1, the J call TRBJ2-7, with TRBD2 matching over 11 bases. V shed 1 base and J 4 bases; nucleotides not matched to a gene: 12. The CDR3 consists of 18 residues. CDR1 is MGHRA and CDR2 is YSYEKL in the germline V gene. CDR3 loop: CASSQVSELAGAGYEQYF. DNA for the CDR3: TGCGCCAGCAGCCAAGTGTCTGAACTAGCGGGAGCAGGTTACGAGCAGTACTTC.

This chain connects TRBV7-9 to TRBJ2-3, with TRBD1 matching 11 bases. The V gene end was trimmed by 3 bases and the J gene end by 4 bases; junction bases not matched to a gene: 3. This CDR3 is 15 amino acids long. The germline V gene has CDR1 SEHNR and CDR2 FQNEAQ (reference sequence). CDR3 protein: CASSLGQGGADTQYF. The CDR3 nucleotides are TGTGCCAGCAGCTTGGGACAGGGGGGCGCAGATACGCAGTATTTT. Based on the CDR3 plus reference TRBV7-9 and TRBJ2-3, the full variable domain is DTGVSQNPRHKITKRGQNVTFRCDPISEHNRLYWYRQTLGQGPEFLTYFQNEAQLEKSRLLSDRFSAERPKGSFSTLEIQRTEQGDSAMYLCASSLGQGGADTQYFGPGTRLTVL.

The J gene is TRBJ2-2, the V gene TRBV30, with D unresolved. The CDR3 sequence is 15 residues long. V shed 2 bases and J shed 5 bases, with 15 bases lying between them. Germline CDR1 GTSNPN, CDR2 SVGIG (reference sequence). Written as DNA, the CDR3 is TGTGCCTGGAGTTCGCAGCTAGGTGATACCGGGGAGCTGTTTTTT. Translated: CAWSSQLGDTGELFF.

The chain has TRBV10-3 and TRBJ2-3; 7 nucleotides agree with TRBD1. Unmatched junction bases numbered 1, after V lost 4 bases and J lost 0 bases. Germline assignment: CDR1 ENHRY and CDR2 SYGVKD. The CDR3 is 14 residues long. DNA for the CDR3: TGTGCCATCAGTGTGACAGGGAGCACAGATACGCAGTATTTT. Translated: CAISVTGSTDTQYF.

The rearrangement uses TRBV5-4 and TRBJ1-2, with unresolved D. Trimming removed 0 bases at V and 6 bases at J, with 6 bases between. This CDR3 region has 12 residues. From germline, CDR1 is SGHNT and CDR2 YYREEE (reference sequence). CDR3 bases: TGTGCCAGCAGCTTGGAGTCGGATGGCTACACCTTC. Amino acid sequence: CASSLESDGYTF.

The chain has TRBV7-9 and TRBJ2-5; TRBD2 agrees at 15 bases. The V gene's germline CDR1 is SEHNR and CDR2 FQNEAQ (reference sequence). The junction had 9 bases not matched to a gene; V was cut back by 5 bases and J by 5 bases. CDR3 length: 17 amino acids. Here the CDR3 reads CASSRGTSGRWWETQYF. DNA of the CDR3: TGTGCCAGCAGCCGAGGGACTAGCGGGAGGTGGTGGGAGACCCAGTACTTC. Together with reference TRBV7-9 and TRBJ2-5, the CDR3 gives the full variable domain: DTGVSQNPRHKITKRGQNVTFRCDPISEHNRLYWYRQTLGQGPEFLTYFQNEAQLEKSRLLSDRFSAERPKGSFSTLEIQRTEQGDSAMYLCASSRGTSGRWWETQYFGPGTRLLVL.

The rearrangement links TRBV28 to TRBJ2-2, with D maybe TRBD1 (5 bases). Trimming shortened V by 4 bases and J by 0 bases, and 9 bases separated the two germline ends. Germline values: CDR1 MDHEN, CDR2 SYDVKM. This CDR3 spans 15 amino acids. The CDR3 reads CASSWPGTNTGELFF. In DNA form, the CDR3 reads TGTGCCAGCAGTTGGCCAGGGACGAACACCGGGGAGCTGTTTTTT.

V gene TRBV15 combines with J gene TRBJ1-1, with D hard to call. CDR1 and CDR2 from the germline V gene are LNHNV and YYDKDF (reference sequence). This CDR3 region has 12 residues. V lost 5 bases and J 4 bases, leaving 8 bases between the germline ends. CDR3 DNA: TGTGCCACCAGCCGGGAAGCCACTGAAGCTTTCTTT. It is translated as CATSREATEAFF.

The chain combines TRBV5-8 with TRBJ1-5; perhaps TRBD1 as D (5 bases). Trimming pared 0 bases from V and 0 bases from J, leaving 10 bases between. From germline, CDR1 is SGHTS and CDR2 YDEGEE. The CDR3 totals 16 residues. This chain's CDR3 is CASSLGGGYSNQPQHF. Written as DNA, the CDR3 is TGTGCCAGCAGCTTGGGGGGGGGATATAGCAATCAGCCCCAGCATTTT.

This sequence joins TRBV7-2 and TRBJ2-3; tentatively, D is TRBD1 (5 bases). Per germline, CDR1 SGHTA and CDR2 FQGNSA. V was pared by 1 base and J by 3 bases, with 14 bases between. There are 16 residues in the CDR3. CDR3 in DNA: TGTGCCAGCAGCTTAGGTTCAGGTCCAGGGACAGATACGCAGTATTTT. Protein: CASSLGSGPGTDTQYF.

This chain links TRBV7-9 with TRBJ2-3; D possibly corresponds to TRBD2 (7 bases). Germline V gene sequence: CDR1 SEHNR, CDR2 FQNEAQ (reference sequence). The germline V and J ends were trimmed by 3 bases and 3 bases, with 10 bases remaining between them. The CDR3 covers 14 residues. Written as DNA, the CDR3 is TGTGCCAGCAGCTTCGGGGGGCAGACAGATACGCAGTATTTT. Translation: CASSFGGQTDTQYF.

The chain couples TRBV27 to TRBJ2-1; 10 nucleotides line up with TRBD2. This CDR3 has 17 residues. Unmatched junction bases numbered 9, after V lost 5 bases and J lost 2 bases. CDR1 is MNHEY, CDR2 SMNVEV, per germline (reference sequence). CDR3 in DNA: TGTGCCAGCAGTAACCCAAAACTAGCGGGACCCTACAATGAGCAGTTCTTC. It translates to CASSNPKLAGPYNEQFF.

The V and J genes are TRBV9 and TRBJ2-1; 9 bases agree with TRBD1. The CDR3 spans 20 residues. V trimming: 0 bases; J trimming: 4 bases; junction bases outside the gene matches: 17. Germline V gene lookup returns CDR1 SGDLS and CDR2 YYNGEE. The CDR3 DNA is TGTGCCAGCAGCGTAGCTACTGGTGTGGGGGTGGGACAGGGTTACAATGAGCAGTTCTTC. Its translation: CASSVATGVGVGQGYNEQFF.

The genes are TRBV28 and TRBJ1-5, with D perhaps TRBD1 (5 bases). Germline V gene lookup returns CDR1 MDHEN and CDR2 SYDVKM. This CDR3 has 12 residues. Trimming stripped 8 bases from V and 5 bases from J, with 10 bases between. The DNA of the CDR3 is TGTGCCAGCCAGGAGACAGATCAGCCCCAGCATTTT. Its protein product is CASQETDQPQHF.

The chain joins TRBV29-1 to TRBJ1-2; D uncertain. Germline V CDR1 and CDR2: SQVTM, ANQGSEA. The CDR3 length is 12 residues. V was clipped by 3 bases and J by 6 bases, with 11 bases between them. CDR3 region: CSVEGGSDGYTF. The CDR3 DNA sequence: TGCAGCGTTGAGGGCGGGTCGGATGGCTACACCTTC.

This chain links TRBV18 with TRBJ2-1, with 11 bases lining up with TRBD2. The CDR3 is 19 amino acids. Germline V gives CDR1 KGHSH, CDR2 LQKENI. Trimming removed 3 bases from V and 3 bases from J; junction bases left unmatched: 13. The CDR3 spells CASSPPSGGSLGVYNEQFF. In nucleotides, the CDR3 is TGTGCCAGCTCACCTCCTAGCGGGGGGAGCTTAGGAGTCTACAATGAGCAGTTCTTC.

This chain joins TRBV15 and TRBJ1-1, with 8 bases matching TRBD1. The V segment lost 2 bases and the J segment 1 base; nucleotides outside the gene matches: 24. Germline assignment: CDR1 LNHNV and CDR2 YYDKDF (reference sequence). The CDR3 contains 22 residues. The CDR3 sequence: CATSRRSGRTGTGGRGNTEAFF. CDR3 DNA: TGTGCCACCAGCAGACGATCGGGCCGAACCGGGACAGGAGGCAGAGGGAACACTGAAGCTTTCTTT.

The V and J genes are TRBV11-2 and TRBJ1-2; possibly TRBD1 for D (5 bases). The CDR3 extends over 16 amino acids. Germline CDR1 is SGHAT and CDR2 is FQNNGV. The ends were cut back, 5 bases at V and 6 bases at J, with 22 bases in the middle. CDR3 in amino acids: CASSNPGRTGDNGYTF. The CDR3 nucleotides are TGTGCCAGCAGCAACCCGGGGCGAACGGGGGATAATGGCTACACCTTC.

The chain has TRBV7-8 and TRBJ2-5; the match to TRBD2 covers 11 bases. Germline V gene data show CDR1 as SGHVS and CDR2 as FQNEAQ. The CDR3 consists of 16 residues. V lost 5 bases and J lost 5; bases outside the gene matches: 10. The CDR3 nucleotides are TGTGCCAGCAGCCAATTAGCGGGAGGGTTACGGGAGACCCAGTACTTC. Its translation is CASSQLAGGLRETQYF.

The chain is built from TRBV7-9 and TRBJ2-2, with TRBD1 matching 8 bases. The CDR3 covers 17 residues. CDR1 SEHNR and CDR2 FQNEAQ come from the germline V gene (reference sequence). The ends lost 6 bases at V and 0 bases at J; junction bases unmatched: 9. CDR3 amino acids: CASSNRQGTANTGELFF. DNA of the CDR3: TGTGCCAGCAGTAATAGACAGGGGACCGCGAACACCGGGGAGCTGTTTTTT.

V usage is TRBV4-1 and J usage is TRBJ1-5; 11 bases fit TRBD1. CDR3 length: 17 amino acids. In germline, CDR1 is MGHRA, CDR2 YSYEKL. Germline trimming cut 0 bases from V and 6 bases from J; bases unmatched to any gene: 7. CDR3 amino acids: CASSQDPGTGGVQPQHF. CDR3 DNA: TGCGCCAGCAGCCAAGATCCGGGGACAGGGGGAGTTCAGCCCCAGCATTTT.

This sequence joins TRBV7-8 and TRBJ1-4; the D is unclear. The CDR3 contains 16 residues. CDR1 and CDR2 (germline): SGHVS, FQNEAQ. The germline V and J ends were trimmed by 5 bases and 8 bases, with 21 bases remaining between them. The CDR3 DNA reads as TGTGCCAGCAGCCTAGACGGCTACGGGGATCGGGAAAAACTGTTTTTT. It codes for CASSLDGYGDREKLFF.

The chain employs TRBV28 and TRBJ2-3; possibly TRBD2 for D (5 bases). The germline CDR1 and CDR2 sequences are MDHEN and SYDVKM. This CDR3 spans 14 amino acids. V was pared by 8 bases and J by 2 bases, with 14 bases between. CDR3: CASARARATDTQYF. The DNA of the CDR3 is TGTGCCAGCGCGCGGGCTCGGGCCACAGATACGCAGTATTTT.